This entry is about one T cell receptor (beta chain). In the source study's methods: Estimation of nucleated cell counts was performed using reference gene primer amplification. The data were produced by immunoSEQ multiplex PCR, yet TCRdb's version contains in-frame clones alone and is incomplete. The V and J calls and clone size were taken over from that table, and D and trimming were inferred from the DNA. The sample lists about 200,000 clones; 65% to 85% were seen once. This sample is part of a study of blood T cell repertoires in COVID-19. Turning to the study itself: COVID-19 samples collected from the United States, Italy and Spain covered acute and convalescent phases.

In assigning cohorts, the study relied on participant-reported clinical history. Per germline, CDR1 SGHVS and CDR2 FNYEAQ. The V and J ends lost 5 bases and 3 bases respectively, with 11 bases between them. There are 14 residues in the CDR3. This TCR derives from a woman between 35 and 50 years old with acute COVID-19. Sequenced sample: PBMCs or T cells enriched from blood (not recorded which). The chain is built from TRBV7-6 and TRBJ1-3, with D tentatively TRBD1 (5 bases). DNA of the CDR3: TGTGCCAGCAGCCCGATTGACAGTGGAAACACCATATATTTT. Residues: CASSPIDSGNTIYF.